This T cell receptor (beta chain) was observed in a study of T cells after posttransplantation cyclophosphamide. Study-wide points: Donor CD8+ memory clones often dominated recipient blood repertoires at later times. Skin or GI-infiltrating T cells shared few TRB sequences with blood. Recipient CMV seropositivity and CMV reactivation strongly tracked TRB clonality.

In regard to this clone: What it binds is not known.

Assay used: immunoSEQ multiplex PCR; TCRdb lists only in-frame clones, some missing. The table includes fewer than 40,000 clones, about 90% detected once. Sequenced sample: PBMCs. The source is a woman in her forties with a blood cancer, CMV-positive, and with a related stem cell donor.

The CDR3 bases are TGTGCCAGCAGTCAACCAGGGCGAGTTACTGAAGCTTTCTTT. Translated: CASSQPGRVTEAFF. The chain has TRBV6-5 and TRBJ1-1; D possibly corresponds to TRBD1 (5 bases). Germline assignment: CDR1 MNHEY and CDR2 SVGAGI. V was cut by 5 bases and J by 5 bases, with 15 bases left in between. The CDR3 is 14 residues long.